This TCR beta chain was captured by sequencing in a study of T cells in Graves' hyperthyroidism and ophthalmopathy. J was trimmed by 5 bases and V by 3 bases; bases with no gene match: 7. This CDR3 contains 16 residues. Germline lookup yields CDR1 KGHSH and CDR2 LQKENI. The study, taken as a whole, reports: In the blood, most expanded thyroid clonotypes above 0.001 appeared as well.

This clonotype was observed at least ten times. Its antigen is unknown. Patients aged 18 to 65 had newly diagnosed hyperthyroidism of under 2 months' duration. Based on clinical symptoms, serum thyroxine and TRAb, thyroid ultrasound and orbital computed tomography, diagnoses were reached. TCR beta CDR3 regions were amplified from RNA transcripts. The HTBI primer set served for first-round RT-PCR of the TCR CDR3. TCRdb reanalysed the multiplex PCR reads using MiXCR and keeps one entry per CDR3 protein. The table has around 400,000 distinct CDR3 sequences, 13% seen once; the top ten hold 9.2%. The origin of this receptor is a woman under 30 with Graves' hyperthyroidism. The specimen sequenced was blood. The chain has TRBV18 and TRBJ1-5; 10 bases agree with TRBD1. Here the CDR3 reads CASSPAGTGEYQPQHF. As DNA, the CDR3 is TGTGCCAGCTCACCGGCCGGGACAGGGGAATATCAGCCCCAGCATTTT.